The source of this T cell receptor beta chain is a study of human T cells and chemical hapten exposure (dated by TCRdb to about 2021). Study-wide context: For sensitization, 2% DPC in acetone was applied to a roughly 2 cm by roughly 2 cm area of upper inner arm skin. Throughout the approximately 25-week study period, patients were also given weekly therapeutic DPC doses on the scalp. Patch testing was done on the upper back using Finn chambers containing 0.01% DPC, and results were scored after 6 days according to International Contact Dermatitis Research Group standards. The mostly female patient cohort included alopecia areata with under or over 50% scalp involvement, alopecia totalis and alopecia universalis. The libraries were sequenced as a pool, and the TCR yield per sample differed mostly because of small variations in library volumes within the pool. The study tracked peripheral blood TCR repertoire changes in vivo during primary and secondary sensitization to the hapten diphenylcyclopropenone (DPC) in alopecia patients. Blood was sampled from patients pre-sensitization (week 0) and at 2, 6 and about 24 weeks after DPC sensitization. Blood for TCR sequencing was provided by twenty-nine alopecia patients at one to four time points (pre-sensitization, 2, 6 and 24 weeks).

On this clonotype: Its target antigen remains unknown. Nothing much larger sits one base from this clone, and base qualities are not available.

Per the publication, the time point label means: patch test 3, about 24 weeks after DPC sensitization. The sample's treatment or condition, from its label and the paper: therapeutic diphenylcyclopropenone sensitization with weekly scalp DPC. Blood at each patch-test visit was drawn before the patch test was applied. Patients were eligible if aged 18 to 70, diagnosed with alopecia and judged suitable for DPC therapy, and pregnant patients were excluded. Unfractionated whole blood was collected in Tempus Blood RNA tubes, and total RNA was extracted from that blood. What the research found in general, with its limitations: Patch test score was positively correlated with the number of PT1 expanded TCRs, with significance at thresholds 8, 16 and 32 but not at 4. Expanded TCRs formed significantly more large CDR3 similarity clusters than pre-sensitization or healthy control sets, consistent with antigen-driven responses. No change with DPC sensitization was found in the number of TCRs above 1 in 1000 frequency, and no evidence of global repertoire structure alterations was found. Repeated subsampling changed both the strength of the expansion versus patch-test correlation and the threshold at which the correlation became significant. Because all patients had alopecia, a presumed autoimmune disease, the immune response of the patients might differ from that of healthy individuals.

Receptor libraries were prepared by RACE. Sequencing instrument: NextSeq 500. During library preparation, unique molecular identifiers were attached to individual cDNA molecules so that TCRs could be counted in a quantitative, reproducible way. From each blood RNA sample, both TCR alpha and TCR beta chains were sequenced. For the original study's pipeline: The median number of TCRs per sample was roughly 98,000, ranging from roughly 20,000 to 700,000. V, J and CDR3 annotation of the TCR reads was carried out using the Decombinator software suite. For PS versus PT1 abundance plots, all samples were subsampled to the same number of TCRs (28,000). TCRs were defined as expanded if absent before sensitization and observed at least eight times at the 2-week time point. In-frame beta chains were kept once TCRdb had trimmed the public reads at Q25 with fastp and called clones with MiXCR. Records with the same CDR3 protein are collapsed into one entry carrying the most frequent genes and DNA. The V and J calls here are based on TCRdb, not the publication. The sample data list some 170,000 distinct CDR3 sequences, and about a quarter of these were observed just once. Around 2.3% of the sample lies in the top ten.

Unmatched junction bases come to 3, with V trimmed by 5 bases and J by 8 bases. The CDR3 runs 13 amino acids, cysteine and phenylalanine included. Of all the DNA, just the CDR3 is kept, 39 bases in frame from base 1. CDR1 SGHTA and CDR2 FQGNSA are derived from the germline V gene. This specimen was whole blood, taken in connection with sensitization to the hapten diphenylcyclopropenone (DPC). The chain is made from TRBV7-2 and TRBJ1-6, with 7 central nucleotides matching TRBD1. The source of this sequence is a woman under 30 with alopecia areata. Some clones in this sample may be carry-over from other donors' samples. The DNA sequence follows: TGTGCCAGCAGCCTCACAGGGGATTCACCCCTCCACTTT. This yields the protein CASSLTGDSPLHF.